This T cell receptor (beta chain) was sequenced in a study of shared clonotypes between healthy human individuals. Study-level information: Each donor contributed plates that comprised three CD4 naive, three CD4 memory, two CD8 naive and one CD8 memory.

Germline trimming cut 1 base from V and 4 bases from J; bases unmatched to any gene: 1. The CDR3 extends over 15 amino acids. Germline assignment: CDR1 SGHRS and CDR2 YFSETQ. Regarding this clone: Its specificity is unknown.

Findings of the study overall: Few donors limited the genetic and exposure-history diversity represented. Researchers sampled blood only, noting tissue repertoires likely differ.

Deep-level settings were used for running the assay. Clones were sequenced by immunoSEQ multiplex PCR, and TCRdb holds only the in-frame ones, with some missing. This repertoire shows approximately 1,000,000 clones, about 84% found once; its top ten account for approximately 0.5%. Sequencing was done on a sample of memory CD4+ T cells from PBMCs. Subset specified: CD45RA-negative fraction. The clonotype originates from a man between 18 and 29 years old in good health. Some clones in this sample may be carry-over from other donors' samples. The chain recombines TRBV5-1 with TRBJ2-2; 10 nucleotides match TRBD2. CDR3 protein: CASSLTSGTTGELFF. The CDR3 DNA is TGCGCCAGCAGCTTGACTAGCGGGACCACCGGGGAGCTGTTTTTT.